A selection of T cell receptor beta chains follows, all from one sample in a study of T cells in Graves' hyperthyroidism and ophthalmopathy. TCRdb redid the calling of the multiplex PCR reads with MiXCR, one entry per CDR3 protein. The sample has over 400,000 distinct CDR3 sequences, roughly 15% seen once; the top ten hold about 12%. What was sequenced was blood. Source of these receptors: a man aged 18 to 30 with Graves' ophthalmopathy. Each CDR3 is given with its conserved first and last residue. Each record gives: clone size, J gene, D gene, V gene, CDR3 protein, CDR3 DNA. The D gene is left open where the match is weak. Expanded clones get a size class; other rows say once, few or many, or leave the size out.

few | TRBJ2-3 | . | TRBV20-1 | CSASRSGSTDTQYF | TGCAGTGCTAGTCGCTCGGGGAGCACAGATACGCAGTATTTT
many | TRBJ2-4 | . | TRBV3-1 | CASSQGGKNIQYF | TGTGCCAGCAGCCAAGGTGGGAAAAACATTCAGTACTTC
many | TRBJ1-5 | . | TRBV12-3/TRBV12-4 | CASSPVGGYNQPQHF | TGTGCCAGCAGCCCCGTTGGGGGGTACAATCAGCCCCAGCATTTT
. | TRBJ2-4 | . | TRBV7-9 | CASSLVSSKNIQYF | TGTGCCAGCAGCTTAGTATCGTCCAAAAACATTCAGTACTTC
many | TRBJ2-6 | . | TRBV5-1 | CASKPVPGANVLTF | TGCGCCAGCAAACCCGTGCCTGGGGCCAACGTCCTGACTTTC
many | TRBJ2-5 | . | TRBV20-1 | CSALTTKETQYF | TGCAGTGCTTTGACTACGAAAGAGACCCAGTACTTC
. | TRBJ1-3 | TRBD1 | TRBV20-1 | CSASRQGVGNTIYF | TGCAGTGCTAGTCGACAGGGGGTTGGAAACACCATATATTTT
many | TRBJ2-1 | . | TRBV29-1 | CSVVTGGDEQFF | TGCAGCGTTGTCACAGGTGGGGATGAGCAGTTCTTC
many | TRBJ2-3 | . | TRBV24-1 | CATSDLQGGDTDTQYF | TGTGCCACCAGTGATTTGCAGGGCGGGGACACAGATACGCAGTATTTT
. | TRBJ1-3 | . | TRBV7-9 | CASSLVTLSGNTIYF | TGTGCCAGCAGCTTAGTGACCCTCTCTGGAAACACCATATATTTT
. | TRBJ1-5 | . | TRBV29-1 | CSVQLTDSNQPQHF | TGCAGCGTTCAGTTGACTGATAGCAATCAGCCCCAGCATTTT
many | TRBJ2-2 | TRBD1 | TRBV3-1 | CASSGRDRVGGELFF | TGTGCCAGCAGCGGCCGGGACAGGGTCGGCGGGGAGCTGTTTTTT
many | TRBJ2-7 | . | TRBV10-3 | CAISEPRQIGYEQYF | TGTGCCATCAGTGAGCCAAGACAGATAGGGTACGAGCAGTACTTC
many | TRBJ1-1 | TRBD1 | TRBV18 | CASSPRTGANTEAFF | TGTGCCAGCTCACCGCGGACAGGGGCGAACACTGAAGCTTTCTTT
many | TRBJ1-5 | . | TRBV20-1 | CSARGQDPLSNQPQHF | TGCAGTGCTAGGGGGCAGGACCCATTGAGCAATCAGCCCCAGCATTTT
many | TRBJ2-7 | TRBD2 | TRBV3-1 | CASSQELAAVYEQYF | TGTGCCAGCAGCCAAGAACTAGCGGCAGTCTACGAGCAGTACTTC
. | TRBJ1-5 | . | TRBV12-5 | CASGSRESQPQHF | TGTGCTAGTGGTAGTAGGGAAAGTCAGCCCCAGCATTTT
many | TRBJ2-3 | TRBD2 | TRBV10-3 | CAIDSGMSGDTQYF | TGTGCCATCGACAGCGGGATGAGTGGAGATACGCAGTATTTT
many | TRBJ1-4 | . | TRBV6-1 | CASSGANKGSTTNEKLFF | TGTGCCAGCAGCGGTGCCAACAAGGGTTCAACAACTAATGAAAAACTGTTTTTT
. | TRBJ2-2 | . | TRBV2 | CASRGTAPGELFF | TGTGCCAGCAGGGGGACGGCGCCCGGGGAGCTGTTTTTT
. | TRBJ1-2 | . | TRBV6-6 | CASSYSGASNYGYTF | TGTGCCAGCAGTTACTCGGGGGCATCTAACTATGGCTACACCTTC
many | TRBJ2-1 | . | TRBV6-6 | CASSFDQNNEQFF | TGTGCCAGCAGTTTCGACCAAAACAATGAGCAGTTCTTC